These 19 T cell receptor beta chains were sequenced from one sample in a study of cytomegalovirus exposure and HLA in healthy donors. Primers: 60 Vbeta forward and 13 Jbeta reverse. Libraries were prepared by immunoSEQ multiplex PCR; TCRdb keeps only in-frame clonotypes and omits some of them. The sample records over 85,000 clones, 60% to 80% being singletons. Sequencing was performed on PBMCs. The receptors shown here come from a man between 35 and 55 years old in good health and CMV-seronegative.

This chain connects TRBV11-2 to TRBJ1-5, with 7 bases lining up with TRBD1. Germline CDR1 SGHAT, CDR2 FQNNGV. Unmatched junction bases numbered 4, after V lost 0 bases and J lost 5 bases. The CDR3 runs to 15 residues. The CDR3 DNA follows: TGTGCCAGCAGCTTAGATGGCAGGGGGGATCAGCCCCAGCATTTT. Amino acid sequence: CASSLDGRGDQPQHF.

This clone was found once. The chain is built from TRBV27 and TRBJ1-6, with D unresolved. This CDR3 has 13 amino acids. V lost 10 bases, J lost 3 bases, and 10 bases lay in between. CDR1 and CDR2 from the germline V gene are MNHEY and SMNVEV (reference sequence). CDR3 region: CATSIIYNSPLHF. CDR3 bases: TGTGCCACGAGCATTATCTATAATTCACCCCTCCACTTT.

This rearrangement joins TRBV15 to TRBJ1-5, with D possibly TRBD1 on 5 matching bases. Germline CDR1 is LNHNV and CDR2 is YYDKDF (reference sequence). This CDR3 has 14 amino acids. V lost 5 bases to trimming and J lost 2 bases, with 10 bases between them. CDR3 coding DNA: TGTGCCACCAGCGAAGGACACGGCAATCAGCCCCAGCATTTT. As protein: CATSEGHGNQPQHF.

The V and J genes are TRBV6-4 and TRBJ2-7, with TRBD1 as a possible D gene (5 bases). Trimming removed 8 bases from V and 2 bases from J, with 13 bases in between. This CDR3 comprises 13 residues. CDR1 is MRHNA, CDR2 SNTAGT, per germline. The CDR3 loop is CASLLGETYEQYF. The CDR3 DNA reads TGTGCCAGCCTTCTAGGGGAAACCTACGAGCAGTACTTC.

The CDR3: CASSSTGDLQFF. In nucleotides, the CDR3 is TGTGCCAGCAGCTCGACAGGGGATCTGCAGTTCTTC. V is TRBV7-9 and J is TRBJ2-1, with 8 bases matching TRBD1. Germline CDR1 is SEHNR and CDR2 is FQNEAQ (reference sequence). The CDR3 has 12 amino acids. With V trimmed by 4 bases and J by 12 bases, 5 bases remained unmatched.

The genes are TRBV28 and TRBJ1-1, with 8 bases fitting TRBD1. Trimming cost V 6 bases and J 4 bases; bases outside gene matches: 4. Germline CDR1 is MDHEN and CDR2 is SYDVKM. CDR3 length: 13 amino acids. In nucleotides, the CDR3 is TGTGCCAGCAGGTACAGGGGGGGCACTGAAGCTTTCTTT. This encodes CASRYRGGTEAFF.

Note on this clone: Different DNA sequences within this sample yield the same CDR3. V usage is TRBV5-4 and J usage is TRBJ2-1, with 8 bases fitting TRBD2. Losses at the gene ends were 3 bases for V and 3 bases for J; bases not matched to a gene: 5. Germline CDR1 SGHNT, CDR2 YYREEE (reference sequence). The length of the CDR3 is 15 residues. As DNA, the CDR3 is TGTGCCAGCAGCTCTCGGACTAGCAGCTACAATGAGCAGTTCTTC. Protein: CASSSRTSSYNEQFF.

This rearrangement joins TRBV5-1 to TRBJ2-2; the match to TRBD2 covers 14 bases. CDR3 length: 16 residues. V trimming: 4 bases; J trimming: 6 bases; junction bases outside the gene matches: 5. Looked up from germline, CDR1 is SGHRS and CDR2 is YFSETQ. CDR3 sequence: CASSGGLAGVPGELFF. CDR3 sequence (DNA): TGCGCCAGCAGCGGGGGACTAGCGGGAGTTCCCGGGGAGCTGTTTTTT.

A few counts support this clone. This chain connects TRBV5-1 to TRBJ2-3; the match to TRBD1 covers 8 bases. V gave up 0 bases and J gave up 4 bases; unmatched junction bases: 7. The CDR3 is 16 amino acids. Germline lookup yields CDR1 SGHRS and CDR2 YFSETQ. In nucleotides, the CDR3 is TGCGCCAGCAGCTTGGATGGACAGGGAGTCGCAGATACGCAGTATTTT. This translates into CASSLDGQGVADTQYF.

The V call is TRBV2, the J call TRBJ2-7, with 7 bases aligning to TRBD2. J gave up 4 bases and V 8 bases, and 8 bases lay outside the gene matches. This CDR3 region has 13 residues. The germline gives CDR1 SNHLY, CDR2 FYNNEI. CDR3 in DNA: TGTGCCAGCCAGCGGGGTGAAGATTACGAGCAGTACTTC. Protein sequence: CASQRGEDYEQYF.

The V and J genes are TRBV28 and TRBJ2-7, with TRBD1 matching 9 bases. V gave up 6 bases and J gave up 4 bases; unmatched junction bases: 4. The V gene's germline CDR1 is MDHEN and CDR2 SYDVKM. The CDR3 has 13 residues. The CDR3 protein is CASSQTGGYEQYF. CDR3 sequence (DNA): TGTGCCAGCAGCCAGACAGGGGGATACGAGCAGTACTTC.

J is TRBJ2-7 and V is TRBV13; tentatively, D is TRBD2 (5 bases). Germline V gene sequence: CDR1 PRHDT, CDR2 FYEKMQ (reference sequence). CDR3 size: 13 residues. Trimming cost V 1 base and J 6 bases, with 10 bases left between them. The DNA for the CDR3 is TGTGCCAGCAGCTTAGCAGAGGGCGGCGAGCAGTACTTC. Translated, it gives CASSLAEGGEQYF.

The J gene is TRBJ1-6, the V gene TRBV6-5; D is perhaps TRBD1 (6 bases). V was pared by 6 bases and J by 6 bases, with 15 bases between. This CDR3 comprises 15 residues. The germline V gene has CDR1 MNHEY and CDR2 SVGAGI. Written as DNA, the CDR3 is TGTGCCAGCAGGTCACCACAGGGAAGTAATTCACCCCTCCACTTT. Its translation is CASRSPQGSNSPLHF.

The chain is built from TRBV5-4 and TRBJ2-1; possibly TRBD1 for D (6 bases). Looked up from germline, CDR1 is SGHNT and CDR2 is YYREEE (reference sequence). This CDR3 spans 14 amino acids. The V and J ends lost 10 bases and 5 bases respectively, with 19 bases between them. Here the CDR3 reads CAGSLTGPHNEQFF. The CDR3 DNA follows: TGTGCCGGAAGTCTCACAGGGCCCCACAATGAGCAGTTCTTC.

The chain is built from TRBV2 and TRBJ2-1; 10 bases map to TRBD2. Germline CDR1 is SNHLY and CDR2 is FYNNEI. The CDR3 is 15 amino acids. With V trimmed by 2 bases and J by 4 bases, 2 bases remained unmatched. CDR3 nucleotides: TGTGCCAGCAGTGAACTAGCGGGAGTTTACAATGAGCAGTTCTTC. Amino acid sequence: CASSELAGVYNEQFF.

The rearrangement links TRBV7-9 to TRBJ2-5; tentative D call: TRBD1 (6 bases). Between the trimmed V and J ends, which lost 5 bases and 3 bases, there was a span of 10 bases. This CDR3 is built from 13 residues. The germline CDR1 and CDR2 sequences are SEHNR and FQNEAQ (reference sequence). The CDR3 nucleotides read TGTGCCAGCAGCCGGACAGAAGAAGAGACCCAGTACTTC. Translated: CASSRTEEETQYF.

The chain employs TRBV6-1 and TRBJ2-3; no definite D call. V shed 4 bases and J shed 5 bases, with 7 bases lying between them. The CDR3 is 12 amino acids. Germline lookup yields CDR1 MNHNS and CDR2 SASEGT. The CDR3 DNA follows: TGTGCCAGCAGTGCCCAGAAAGATACGCAGTATTTT. Translating it yields CASSAQKDTQYF.

V gene TRBV28 combines with J gene TRBJ2-3; D call uncertain. The germline V gene encodes CDR1 MDHEN and CDR2 SYDVKM. The CDR3 is 15 amino acids. Trimming shortened V by 3 bases and J by 0 bases, and 10 bases separated the two germline ends. The CDR3 bases are TGTGCCAGCAGTTTCTTGCAGACTAGCACAGATACGCAGTATTTT. Its translation is CASSFLQTSTDTQYF.

The chain carries TRBV5-6 and TRBJ1-1; the match to TRBD1 covers 7 bases. V lost 4 bases and J lost 8; bases outside the gene matches: 14. The CDR3 has 15 residues. Per germline, CDR1 SGHDT and CDR2 YYEEEE. CDR3 DNA: TGTGCCAGCAGCGGAATCAGGGGGGTGAGGTCGGAAGCTTTCTTT. It encodes CASSGIRGVRSEAFF. Full variable domain (outside the CDR3, taken from reference TRBV5-6 and TRBJ1-1): DAGVTQSPTHLIKTRGQQVTLRCSPKSGHDTVSWYQQALGQGPQFIFQYYEEEERQRGNFPDRFSGHQFPNYSSELNVNALLLGDSALYLCASSGIRGVRSEAFFGQGTRLTVV.